This TCR beta chain was found in a study of blood T cell repertoires in COVID-19. The CDR3 length is 15 residues. The V gene lost 8 bases and the J gene lost 3 bases, with 20 bases spanning the gap. Germline CDR1 and CDR2: MGHRA and YSYEKL. This clone is a singleton in its sample. TCRdb keeps only in-frame clones here, not all; method: immunoSEQ multiplex PCR. This repertoire shows a few hundred thousand clones, around 89% found once; its top ten account for 0.99%. J is TRBJ2-7 and V is TRBV4-1; D is possibly TRBD2 (6 bases). The source is a woman between 35 and 50 years old who had recovered from COVID-19. Sequenced sample: peripheral blood. The CDR3 loop is CASRPTGTRDYEQYF. Here the CDR3 DNA reads TGCGCCAGCCGCCCCACCGGGACTCGCGACTACGAGCAGTACTTC.